This T cell receptor beta chain was captured by sequencing in a study of PD-L1 blockade in urothelial cancer. The assay was immunoSEQ multiplex PCR, and TCRdb's table has in-frame clones only and misses some. This table has about 88,000 clones, approximately 91% appearing once. Points on this clone: Its cognate antigen is unknown.

Points from the study as a whole: Where pretreatment blood TCR clonality fell below the median, better survival was predicted.

This TCR came from a man between 60 and 70 years old with urothelial cancer. This material consisted of PBMCs, taken around atezolizumab (anti-PD-L1) treatment.

CDR3 in DNA: TGTGCCAGCAGTAAGGACAGGGTGCAAGATCAGCCCCAGCATTTT. Residues: CASSKDRVQDQPQHF. This chain links TRBV6-6 with TRBJ1-5, with 8 positions matching TRBD1. CDR3 size: 15 residues. The V and J ends lost 5 bases and 5 bases, in that order; junction bases with no gene match: 8. Per germline, CDR1 MNHNY and CDR2 SVGAGI (reference sequence).